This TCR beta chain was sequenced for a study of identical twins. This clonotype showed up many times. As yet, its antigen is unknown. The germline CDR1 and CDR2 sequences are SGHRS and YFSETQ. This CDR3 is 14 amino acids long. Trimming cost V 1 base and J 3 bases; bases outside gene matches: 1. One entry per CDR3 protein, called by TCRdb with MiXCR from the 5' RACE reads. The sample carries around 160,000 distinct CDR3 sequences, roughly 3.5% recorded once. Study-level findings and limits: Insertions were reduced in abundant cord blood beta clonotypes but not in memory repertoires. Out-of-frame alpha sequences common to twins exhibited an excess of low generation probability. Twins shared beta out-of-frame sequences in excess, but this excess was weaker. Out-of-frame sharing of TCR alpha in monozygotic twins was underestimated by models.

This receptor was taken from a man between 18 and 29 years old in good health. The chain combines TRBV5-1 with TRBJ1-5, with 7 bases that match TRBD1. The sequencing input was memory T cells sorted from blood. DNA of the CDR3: TGCGCCAGCAGCTTGACAGGGGACAATCAGCCCCAGCATTTT. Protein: CASSLTGDNQPQHF.